This TCR beta chain emerged from a study of blood T cell repertoires in COVID-19. Overall study: The United States, Italy and Spain supplied acute and convalescent COVID-19 samples. The cDNA or gDNA used as material had been derived from T cells, B-cell-depleted T cells, or PBMCs.

Authors' analysis steps: Estimation of nucleated cell counts was performed using reference gene primer amplification. The method was immunoSEQ multiplex PCR; TCRdb's version includes in-frame clones alone and lacks a portion of them. V and J calls and clone size are given by that table; D and trimming were obtained from the DNA. Found here are fewer than 110,000 clones, around 80% of them singletons; the top ten hold 4% to 4.5%. V lost 3 bases and J lost 0, with 17 bases in between. The CDR3 length is 17 residues. Per the germline V gene, CDR1 is KGHSH and CDR2 is LQKENI. The clonotype originates from a man aged 65 to 79 with acute or convalescent COVID-19. The V gene is TRBV18, the J gene TRBJ1-1; the D is unclear. The sequenced sample was peripheral blood. CDR3: CASSPQVIGGMNTEAFF. For the CDR3, the DNA is TGTGCCAGCTCACCTCAGGTTATCGGAGGAATGAACACTGAAGCTTTCTTT.